These 16 T cell receptor beta chains share one sample of origin, sequenced in a study of blood T cell repertoires in COVID-19. TCRdb keeps only in-frame clones here, not all; method: immunoSEQ multiplex PCR. In the table there are hundreds of thousands of clones, about 91% of which are singletons. Source material: peripheral blood. These TCRs come from a woman in her twenties or thirties with COVID-19, enrolled during active disease.

The chain carries TRBV4-1 and TRBJ2-3; D is perhaps TRBD2 (5 bases). This CDR3 has 16 residues. V gave up 1 base and J gave up 5 bases, with 16 bases separating them. Germline V gene lookup returns CDR1 MGHRA and CDR2 YSYEKL. The DNA of the CDR3 is TGCGCCAGCAGCCAAGTGGTTGCTCTGACTATAGATACGCAGTATTTT. Protein product: CASSQVVALTIDTQYF.

This sequence joins TRBV19 and TRBJ1-1; D not certain. In germline, CDR1 is LNHDA, CDR2 SQIVND (reference sequence). V was pared by 2 bases and J by 2 bases, with 6 bases between. CDR3 size: 13 residues. CDR3 sequence: CASSITRNTEAFF. The DNA of the CDR3 is TGTGCCAGTAGTATAACAAGAAACACTGAAGCTTTCTTT.

The V and J genes are TRBV5-8 and TRBJ1-4; D uncertain. CDR1 SGHTS and CDR2 YDEGEE come from the germline V gene. V was clipped by 1 base and J by 6 bases, with 10 bases between them. The CDR3 has 14 residues. Here the CDR3 reads CASSLIGSYEKLFF. The DNA for the CDR3 is TGTGCCAGCAGCTTGATTGGGAGCTATGAAAAACTGTTTTTT.

This chain uses TRBV28 with TRBJ1-5; TRBD1 matches 9 bases. Trimming cost V 6 bases and J 6 bases; bases outside gene matches: 6. Germline values: CDR1 MDHEN, CDR2 SYDVKM. This CDR3 spans 14 amino acids. The CDR3 coding sequence is TGTGCCAGCAGCACTGGGACAGGGAGTCAGCCCCAGCATTTT. Protein: CASSTGTGSQPQHF.

The rearrangement joins TRBV6-5 to TRBJ1-6, with 8 bases identical to TRBD1. V was clipped by 6 bases and J by 9 bases; unmatched bases: 10. The CDR3 covers 15 residues. Germline CDR1 and CDR2: MNHEY and SVGAGI. The CDR3 DNA follows: TGTGCCAGCAGCCGCCAACAGGGGGACACTTCACCCCTCCACTTT. As protein: CASSRQQGDTSPLHF.

V usage is TRBV27 and J usage is TRBJ2-3; 8 bases agree with TRBD1. The V gene's germline CDR1 is MNHEY and CDR2 SMNVEV (reference sequence). Trimming at V came to 3 bases and at J to 13 bases, leaving 15 bases not matched to a gene. CDR3 length: 15 residues. CDR3 loop: CASSFWQGAQIPKYF. The CDR3 nucleotides read TGTGCCAGCAGTTTTTGGCAGGGGGCACAGATACCTAAGTATTTT.

This clone was seen a single time. The gene calls are TRBV7-6 and TRBJ1-2, with 10 bases matching TRBD1. CDR3 length: 14 residues. V shed 1 base, J shed 5 bases, and the junction held 1 base outside the gene matches. Germline V gene sequence: CDR1 SGHVS, CDR2 FNYEAQ. CDR3 sequence: CASSLEDRGYGYTF. Here the CDR3 DNA reads TGTGCCAGCAGCTTAGAGGACAGGGGGTATGGCTACACCTTC.

This sequence joins TRBV5-4 and TRBJ2-3; a possible D gene is TRBD2 (6 bases). CDR3 length: 15 residues. Germline V gives CDR1 SGHNT, CDR2 YYREEE (reference sequence). The germline V and J ends were trimmed by 4 bases and 1 base, with 13 bases remaining between them. The chain's CDR3 is CASSAFGTGTDTQYF. CDR3 in DNA: TGTGCCAGCAGCGCTTTCGGGACTGGCACAGATACGCAGTATTTT.

The CDR3 reads CSVEGGASVYKGQFF. The CDR3 DNA follows: TGCAGCGTTGAGGGCGGGGCAAGTGTTTATAAGGGGCAGTTCTTC. The rearrangement uses TRBV29-1 and TRBJ2-1, with D perhaps TRBD2 (6 bases). Germline-derived CDR1 and CDR2 are SQVTM and ANQGSEA. V gave up 3 bases and J gave up 12 bases, with 24 bases separating them. CDR3 length: 15 residues.

The V gene is TRBV19, the J gene TRBJ1-1; the D gene is possibly TRBD1 (6 bases). Trimming shortened V by 6 bases and J by 2 bases, and 13 bases separated the two germline ends. The CDR3 consists of 14 residues. The germline CDR1 and CDR2 sequences are LNHDA and SQIVND (reference sequence). As DNA, the CDR3 is TGTGCCAGTAGCCCTCGAGGGGGAAACACTGAAGCTTTCTTT. It is translated as CASSPRGGNTEAFF.

The chain uses TRBV29-1 and TRBJ2-7, with 7 bases identical to TRBD1. There are 13 residues in the CDR3. Losses at the gene ends were 7 bases for V and 0 bases for J; bases not matched to a gene: 6. CDR1 and CDR2 from the germline V gene are SQVTM and ANQGSEA. For the CDR3, the DNA is TGCAGCGCGACCGGGACAGACTCCTACGAGCAGTACTTC. This translates into CSATGTDSYEQYF.

This rearrangement joins TRBV6-4 to TRBJ2-1; 10 nucleotides line up with TRBD2. After removal of 6 bases from V and 6 bases from J, the junction contained 8 bases not matched to a gene. The CDR3 is 15 residues long. CDR1 MRHNA and CDR2 SNTAGT come from the germline V gene. In DNA form, the CDR3 reads TGTGCCAGCAGCGCCGCAGCGGGAGGGGTCAATGAGCAGTTCTTC. It specifies CASSAAAGGVNEQFF.

This clone was counted once. V usage is TRBV27 and J usage is TRBJ1-2; maybe TRBD1 (6 bases). The ends were cut back, 0 bases at V and 8 bases at J, with 10 bases in the middle. CDR3 length: 13 amino acids. Germline CDR1 MNHEY, CDR2 SMNVEV (reference sequence). CDR3 in amino acids: CASSLSRGHGYTF. The CDR3 DNA follows: TGTGCCAGCAGTTTATCGAGGGGACACGGCTACACCTTC.

The rearrangement uses TRBV28 and TRBJ2-3, with D possibly TRBD2 on 6 matching bases. V gave up 6 bases and J gave up 0 bases, with 13 bases separating them. Looked up from germline, CDR1 is MDHEN and CDR2 is SYDVKM. CDR3 length: 15 residues. The CDR3 sequence is CASSPLAESTDTQYF. CDR3 nucleotides: TGTGCCAGCAGCCCCTTAGCGGAGAGCACAGATACGCAGTATTTT.

The CDR3 sequence: CASSPPGKPYEQYV. CDR3 nucleotides: TGTGCCAGCTCACCACCGGGCAAGCCCTACGAGCAGTACGTC. The chain couples TRBV18 to TRBJ2-7; the D is unclear. The germline V gene has CDR1 KGHSH and CDR2 LQKENI. The CDR3 is made up of 14 amino acids. V gave up 0 bases and J gave up 2 bases, with 8 bases separating them.

The chain couples TRBV27 to TRBJ2-1, with D unclear. V was shortened by 2 bases and J by 9 bases, with 11 bases between the two germline ends. There are 13 residues in the CDR3. The germline gives CDR1 MNHEY, CDR2 SMNVEV (reference sequence). The CDR3 nucleotides read TGTGCCAGCAGTTTAAAGGAGCGAGGTGAGCAGTTCTTC. This encodes CASSLKERGEQFF.